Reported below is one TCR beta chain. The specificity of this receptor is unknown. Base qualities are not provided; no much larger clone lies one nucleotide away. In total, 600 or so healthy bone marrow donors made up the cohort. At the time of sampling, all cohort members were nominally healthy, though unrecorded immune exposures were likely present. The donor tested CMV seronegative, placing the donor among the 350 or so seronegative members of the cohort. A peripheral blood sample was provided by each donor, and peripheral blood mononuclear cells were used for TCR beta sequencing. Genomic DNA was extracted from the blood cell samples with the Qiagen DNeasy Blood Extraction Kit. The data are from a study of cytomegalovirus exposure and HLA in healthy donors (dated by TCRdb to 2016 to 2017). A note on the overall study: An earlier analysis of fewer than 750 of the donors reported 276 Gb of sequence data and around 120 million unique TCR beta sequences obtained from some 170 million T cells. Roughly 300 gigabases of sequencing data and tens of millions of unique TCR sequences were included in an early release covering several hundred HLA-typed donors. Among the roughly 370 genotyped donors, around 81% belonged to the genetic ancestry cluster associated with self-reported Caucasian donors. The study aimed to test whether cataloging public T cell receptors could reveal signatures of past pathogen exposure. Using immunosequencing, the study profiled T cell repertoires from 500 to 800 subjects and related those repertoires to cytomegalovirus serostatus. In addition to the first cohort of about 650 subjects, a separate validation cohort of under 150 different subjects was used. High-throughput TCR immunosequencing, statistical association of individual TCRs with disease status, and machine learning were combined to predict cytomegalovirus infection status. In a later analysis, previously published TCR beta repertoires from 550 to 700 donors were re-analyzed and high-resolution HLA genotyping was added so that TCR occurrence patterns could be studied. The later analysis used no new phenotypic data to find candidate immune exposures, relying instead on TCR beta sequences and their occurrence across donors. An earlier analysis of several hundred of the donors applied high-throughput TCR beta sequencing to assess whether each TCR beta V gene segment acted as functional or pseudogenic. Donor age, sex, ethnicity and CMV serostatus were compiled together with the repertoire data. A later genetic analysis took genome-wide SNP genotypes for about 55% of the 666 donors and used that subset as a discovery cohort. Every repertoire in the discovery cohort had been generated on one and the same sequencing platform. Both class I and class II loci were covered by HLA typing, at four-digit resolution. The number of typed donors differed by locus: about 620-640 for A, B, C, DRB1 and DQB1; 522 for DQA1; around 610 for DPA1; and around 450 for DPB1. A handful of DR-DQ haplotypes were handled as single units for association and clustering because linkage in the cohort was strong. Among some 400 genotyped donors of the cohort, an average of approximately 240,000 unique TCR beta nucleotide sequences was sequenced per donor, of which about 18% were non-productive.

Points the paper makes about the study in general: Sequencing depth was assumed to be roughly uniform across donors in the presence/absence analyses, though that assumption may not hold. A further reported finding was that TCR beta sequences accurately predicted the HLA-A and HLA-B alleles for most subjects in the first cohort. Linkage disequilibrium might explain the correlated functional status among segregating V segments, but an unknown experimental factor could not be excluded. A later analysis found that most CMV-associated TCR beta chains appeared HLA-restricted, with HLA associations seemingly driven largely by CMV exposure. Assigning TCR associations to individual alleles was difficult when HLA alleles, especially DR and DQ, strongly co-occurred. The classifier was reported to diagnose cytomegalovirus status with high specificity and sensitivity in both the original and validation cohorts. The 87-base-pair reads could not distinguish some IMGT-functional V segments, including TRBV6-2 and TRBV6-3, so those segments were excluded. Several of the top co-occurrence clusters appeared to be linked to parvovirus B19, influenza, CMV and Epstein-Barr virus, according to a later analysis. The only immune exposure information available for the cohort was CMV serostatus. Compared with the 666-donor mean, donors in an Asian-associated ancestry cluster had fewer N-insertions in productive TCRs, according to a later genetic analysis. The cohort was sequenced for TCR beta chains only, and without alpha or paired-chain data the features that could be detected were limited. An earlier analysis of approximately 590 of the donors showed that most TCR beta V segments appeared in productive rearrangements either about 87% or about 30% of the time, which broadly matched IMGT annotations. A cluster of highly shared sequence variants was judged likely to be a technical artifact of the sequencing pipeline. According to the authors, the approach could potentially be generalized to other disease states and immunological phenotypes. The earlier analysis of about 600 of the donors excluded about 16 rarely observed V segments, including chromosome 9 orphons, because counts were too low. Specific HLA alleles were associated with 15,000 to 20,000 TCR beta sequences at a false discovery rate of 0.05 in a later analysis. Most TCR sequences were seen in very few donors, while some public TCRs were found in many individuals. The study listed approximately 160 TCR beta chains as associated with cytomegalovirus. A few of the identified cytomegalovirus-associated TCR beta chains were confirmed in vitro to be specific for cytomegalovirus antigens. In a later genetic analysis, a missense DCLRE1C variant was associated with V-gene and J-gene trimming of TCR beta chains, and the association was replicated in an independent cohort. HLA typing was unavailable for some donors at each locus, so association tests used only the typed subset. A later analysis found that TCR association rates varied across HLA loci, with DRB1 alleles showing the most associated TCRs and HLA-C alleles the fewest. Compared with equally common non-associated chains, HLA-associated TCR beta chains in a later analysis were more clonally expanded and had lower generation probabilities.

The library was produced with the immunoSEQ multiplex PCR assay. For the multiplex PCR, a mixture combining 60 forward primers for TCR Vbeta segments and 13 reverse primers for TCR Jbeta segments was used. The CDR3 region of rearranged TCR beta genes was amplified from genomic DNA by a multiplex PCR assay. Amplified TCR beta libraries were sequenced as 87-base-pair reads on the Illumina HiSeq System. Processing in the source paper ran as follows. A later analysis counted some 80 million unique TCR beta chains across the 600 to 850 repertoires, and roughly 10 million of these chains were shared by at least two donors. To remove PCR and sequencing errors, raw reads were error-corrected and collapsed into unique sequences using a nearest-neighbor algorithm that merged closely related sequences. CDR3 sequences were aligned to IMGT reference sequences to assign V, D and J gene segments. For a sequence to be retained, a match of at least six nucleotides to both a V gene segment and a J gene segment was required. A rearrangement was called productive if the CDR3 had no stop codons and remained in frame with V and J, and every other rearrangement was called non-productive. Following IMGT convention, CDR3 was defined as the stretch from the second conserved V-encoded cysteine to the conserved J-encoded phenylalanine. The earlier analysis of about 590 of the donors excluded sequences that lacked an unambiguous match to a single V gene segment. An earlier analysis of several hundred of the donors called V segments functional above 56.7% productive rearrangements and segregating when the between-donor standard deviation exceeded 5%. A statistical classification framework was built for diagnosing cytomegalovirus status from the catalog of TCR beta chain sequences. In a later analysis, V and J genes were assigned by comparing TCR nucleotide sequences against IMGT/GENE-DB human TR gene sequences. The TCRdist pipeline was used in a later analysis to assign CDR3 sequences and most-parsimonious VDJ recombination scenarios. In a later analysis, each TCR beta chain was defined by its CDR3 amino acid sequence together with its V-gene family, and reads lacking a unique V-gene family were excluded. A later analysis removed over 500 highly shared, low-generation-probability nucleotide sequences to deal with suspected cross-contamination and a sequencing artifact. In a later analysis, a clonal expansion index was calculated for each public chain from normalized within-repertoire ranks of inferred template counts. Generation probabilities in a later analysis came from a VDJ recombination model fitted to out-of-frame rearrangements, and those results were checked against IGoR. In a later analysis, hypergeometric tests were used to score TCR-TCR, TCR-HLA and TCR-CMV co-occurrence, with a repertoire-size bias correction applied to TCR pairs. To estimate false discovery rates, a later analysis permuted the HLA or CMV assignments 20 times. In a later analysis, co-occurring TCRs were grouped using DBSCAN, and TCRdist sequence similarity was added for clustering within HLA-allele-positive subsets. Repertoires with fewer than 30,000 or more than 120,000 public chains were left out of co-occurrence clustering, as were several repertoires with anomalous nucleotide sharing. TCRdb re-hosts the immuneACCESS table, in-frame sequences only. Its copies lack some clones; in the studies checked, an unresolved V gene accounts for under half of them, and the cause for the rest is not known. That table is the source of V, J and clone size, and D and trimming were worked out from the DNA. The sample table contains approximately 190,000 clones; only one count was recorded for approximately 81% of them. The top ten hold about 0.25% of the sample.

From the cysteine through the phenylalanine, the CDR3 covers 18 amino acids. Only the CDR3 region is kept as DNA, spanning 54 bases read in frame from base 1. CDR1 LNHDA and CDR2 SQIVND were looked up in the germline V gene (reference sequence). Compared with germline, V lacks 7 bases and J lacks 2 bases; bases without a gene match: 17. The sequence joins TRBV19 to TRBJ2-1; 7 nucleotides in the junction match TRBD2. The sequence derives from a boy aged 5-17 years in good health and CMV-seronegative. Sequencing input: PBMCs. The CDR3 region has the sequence CASTHRTSGLGPYNEQFF. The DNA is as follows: TGTGCCAGTACCCATCGGACTAGTGGGCTTGGCCCCTACAATGAGCAGTTCTTC.